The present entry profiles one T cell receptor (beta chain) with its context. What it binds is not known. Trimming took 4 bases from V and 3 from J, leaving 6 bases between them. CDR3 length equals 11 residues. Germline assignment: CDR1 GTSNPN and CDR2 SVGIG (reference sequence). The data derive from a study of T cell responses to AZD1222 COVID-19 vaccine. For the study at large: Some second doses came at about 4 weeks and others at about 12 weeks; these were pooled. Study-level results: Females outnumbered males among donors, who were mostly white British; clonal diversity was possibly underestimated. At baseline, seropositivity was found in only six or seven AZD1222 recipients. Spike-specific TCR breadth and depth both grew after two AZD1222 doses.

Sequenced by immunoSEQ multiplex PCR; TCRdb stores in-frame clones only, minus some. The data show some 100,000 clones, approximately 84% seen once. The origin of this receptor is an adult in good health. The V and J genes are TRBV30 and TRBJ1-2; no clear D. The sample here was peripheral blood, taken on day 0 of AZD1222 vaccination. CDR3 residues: CAWTLHYGYTF. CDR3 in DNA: TGTGCCTGGACCCTACACTATGGCTACACCTTC.